This T cell receptor beta chain was observed in a study of blood T cell repertoires in COVID-19. Assay used: immunoSEQ multiplex PCR; TCRdb lists only in-frame clones, some missing. The table shows about 58,000 clones, with 89% occurring only once. Germline V lookup: CDR1 KGHSH, CDR2 LQKENI. The CDR3 totals 14 residues. The V gene lost 6 bases and the J gene lost 0 bases, with 10 bases spanning the gap. The V gene is TRBV18, the J gene TRBJ2-3, with D unclear. The clonotype was recovered from a woman aged 60-75 years with active COVID-19. Sequences were obtained from peripheral blood. CDR3 sequence: CASSPRASTDTQYF. The CDR3 nucleotides are TGTGCCAGCTCTCCCCGCGCTAGCACAGATACGCAGTATTTT.